This T cell receptor beta chain was sequenced in a study of molecular identifiers for immune sequencing clone quantification. On the study more broadly: In replicates, RNA from approximately 20,000 or 100,000 naive CD8 cells was divided five ways and four parts were sequenced.

Study-level findings and limits: Reports indicate spiked Jurkat TCR RNA from one cell could be found among some 980,000 naive cells. For effector cells, clones above 20 RNA copies held over 98% of molecules; for naive cells, under 1%. Identical TCR molecules that share a barcode could lead to an underestimation of highly expanded clone sizes.

Concerning this clonotype: Its target is not known. It may be a read error: a sequence one base away is much more abundant.

TCRdb reprocessed the PCR reads with MiXCR, giving one entry per CDR3 protein. The repertoire holds 460,000 or so distinct CDR3 sequences, with about 22% as singletons. Germline V gene data show CDR1 as MNHEY and CDR2 as SMNVEV (reference sequence). The length of the CDR3 is 15 residues. V is TRBV27 and J is TRBJ1-1; no clear D gene. The receptor was derived from a human donor in good health. Some libraries in this study had Jurkat cell RNA spiked in. Sequencing used naive CD8+ T cells from blood, with Jurkat cell RNA spiked in. The sample's subset: FACS-sorted CD8+CD4-CCR7+CD45RA+ naive T cells. CDR3 coding DNA: TGTGTCAGCAAATCGGAGGTCGGGATGAACACTGAAGCTTTCTTT. It translates to CVSKSEVGMNTEAFF.